These T cell receptor beta chains were read from a single sample in a study of CD8 T cells in ankylosing spondylitis. A single record per CDR3 protein comes from TCRdb applying MiXCR to the 5' RACE reads. The repertoire holds 85,000 to 100,000 distinct CDR3 sequences, about 8.3% seen once, with around a tenth in the top ten. Material for sequencing was blood, either unsorted or a sorted T cell fraction (not recorded which). Every receptor here comes from a male donor with ankylosing spondylitis or in good health (not recorded which). Each CDR3 is given without its conserved first and last residue.

length,J,V,CDR3
14,TRBJ1-2,TRBV20-1,SATTGTGGRGYGYT
11,TRBJ2-7,TRBV12-3/TRBV12-4,ASRTGDFYEQY
14,TRBJ2-1,TRBV12-3/TRBV12-4,ASSSRDRGLGNEQF
10,TRBJ2-3,TRBV9,ASSVGRDTQY
11,TRBJ2-2,TRBV9,ASSAANTGELF
9,TRBJ2-7,TRBV20-1,SATQGYEQY
12,TRBJ1-1,TRBV12-3/TRBV12-4,ASSFTGVNTEAF
16,TRBJ2-2,TRBV6-2/TRBV6-3,ASDSKRGAGFDTGELF
13,TRBJ1-2,TRBV4-1,ASSPRDGASYGYT
12,TRBJ2-7,TRBV5-1,ASSSSGLSYEQY
12,TRBJ1-5,TRBV6-4,ASSRGRYNQPQH
12,TRBJ2-7,TRBV5-1,ASSFSGGTYEQY
15,TRBJ2-2,TRBV7-9,ASSPPTGIRPTGELF
12,TRBJ2-2,TRBV12-3/TRBV12-4,ASSSTRGTGELF
13,TRBJ1-5,TRBV7-9,ASSPYPNSNQPQH
9,TRBJ2-1,TRBV20-1,SATGGTEQF
13,TRBJ1-2,TRBV10-3,AISESGQNIYGYT
10,TRBJ2-5,TRBV20-1,SARGQTETQY
8,TRBJ1-1,TRBV29-1,SVGQGEAF
11,TRBJ2-1,TRBV5-4,ASSSTKVNEQF
10,TRBJ2-3,TRBV7-3,ASSFNRDTQY
12,TRBJ2-2,TRBV7-8,ASSLVAVLEELF
12,TRBJ2-5,TRBV15,ATSREGGIKTQY
12,TRBJ2-1,TRBV7-2,ASSQGYSYNEQF
11,TRBJ1-1,TRBV29-1,SVEKTVNTEAF